Many counts were recorded for the clone carrying this T cell receptor (beta chain). This specimen belongs to a study of neurological immune-mediated disorders. TCRdb fed the 5' RACE reads into MiXCR, producing one record per CDR3 protein. The table lists some 30,000 distinct CDR3 sequences, about 21% of them singletons. The V end was cut by 4 bases, the J end by 4 bases, with 14 bases between. This CDR3 spans 15 amino acids. The germline V gene has CDR1 LGHNA and CDR2 YSLEER. This TCR was recovered from an older woman in good health. Sequenced input: PBMCs. The V call is TRBV4-3, the J call TRBJ1-5, with D tentatively TRBD1 (6 bases). The CDR3 DNA reads as TGCGCCAGCAGCCTAAGCCGCAGGGGAAATCAGCCCCAGCATTTT. Translation gives CASSLSRRGNQPQHF.